This entry is about one T cell receptor (beta chain). Antigen unknown. This sample stems from a study of shared clonotypes between healthy human individuals. In the sorted-subset replicate PCRs, 200 ng DNA, around 30,000 T cell genomes, was used. The assay was immunoSEQ multiplex PCR, and TCRdb's table has in-frame clones only and misses some. The sample consists of approximately 1.5 million clones, approximately 98% of them appearing once. Study findings and constraints: The authors sampled blood alone, and tissue repertoires likely differ.

Splitting the CD4+ cells yielded a CD45RA+ naive subset and a CD45RA-negative memory subset. CDR3 size: 16 residues. CDR1 and CDR2 from the germline V gene are SGHNT and YYREEE (reference sequence). Trimming shortened V by 3 bases and J by 2 bases, and 17 bases separated the two germline ends. The chain combines TRBV5-4 with TRBJ1-2; tentative D call: TRBD1 (6 bases). The sequence was obtained from a man aged 25 to 40 in good health. The sample consisted of naive CD4+ T cells sorted from blood. Subset described: CD45RA+ positively selected. CDR3 sequence reads: CASSSKSRGPNYGYTF. The CDR3 bases are TGTGCCAGCAGCTCCAAATCCAGGGGCCCCAACTATGGCTACACCTTC.